This T cell receptor (beta chain) was observed in a study of T cell changes during pregnancy in multiple sclerosis (dated by TCRdb to about 2019). Context from the whole study: The study examined how the T cell repertoire changed over the course of pregnancy in women with multiple sclerosis.

In regard to this clone: Its antigen is not yet known. No base-level quality is on record; no much larger clone is a single base apart.

Trimming accounts for 2 bases at V and 2 bases at J, while the number of junction bases matched to no gene is 3. From cysteine to phenylalanine, the CDR3 is 14 amino acids long. Solely the CDR3 DNA is kept, with 42 bases framed from the first base. As encoded in the germline V gene (reference sequence), CDR1 is SGHNT while CDR2 is YYREEE. The protocol used for the library was the immunoSEQ multiplex PCR assay. TCRdb's version of the immuneACCESS table is confined to in-frame rearrangements and falls short of the full clone set. An unresolved V gene accounts for under half of the shortfall where checked; the remainder is of unknown origin. This sample has about 120,000 clones in its table, and over 85% of those were observed once. The ten largest clones take up roughly 6.2% of the sample.

Sample: peripheral blood, taken before pregnancy. The chain couples TRBV5-4 to TRBJ2-5, and TRBD2 aligns with 7 junction nucleotides. The clonotype originates from a female donor with multiple sclerosis, enrolled in a pregnancy study. The CDR3 reads CASSFPAGQETQYF. The DNA sequence reads TGTGCCAGCAGCTTCCCAGCGGGACAAGAGACCCAGTACTTC.